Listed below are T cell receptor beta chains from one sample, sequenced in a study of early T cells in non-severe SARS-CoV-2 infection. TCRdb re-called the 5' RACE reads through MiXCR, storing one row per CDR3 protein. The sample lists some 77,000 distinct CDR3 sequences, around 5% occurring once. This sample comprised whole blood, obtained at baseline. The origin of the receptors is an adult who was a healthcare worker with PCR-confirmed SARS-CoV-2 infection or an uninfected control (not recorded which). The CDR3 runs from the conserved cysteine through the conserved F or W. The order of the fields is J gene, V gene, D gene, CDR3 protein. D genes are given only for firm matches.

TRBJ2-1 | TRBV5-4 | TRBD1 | CASSLQDRGNEQFF
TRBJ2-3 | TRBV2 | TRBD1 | CASSERGTGPTDTQYF
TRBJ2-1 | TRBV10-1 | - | CASSEVDMEYNEQFF
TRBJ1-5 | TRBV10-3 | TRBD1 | CAALDRVGQPQHF
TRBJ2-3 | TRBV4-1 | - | CASSQERSGDTQYF
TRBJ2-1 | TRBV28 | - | CASSPPRGKQFF
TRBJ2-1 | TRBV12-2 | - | CASRLGAYPQRHNEQFF
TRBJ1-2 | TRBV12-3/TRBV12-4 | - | CASRKQGVEYGYTF
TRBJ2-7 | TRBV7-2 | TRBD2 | CASSSTSGRIDEQYF
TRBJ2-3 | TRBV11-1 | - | CASSSSTPDTQYF
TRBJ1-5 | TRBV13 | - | CASSLGGGRGAQHF
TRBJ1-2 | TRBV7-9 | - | CASIGLANGYTF
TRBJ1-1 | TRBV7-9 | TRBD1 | CASSPETGRAFF
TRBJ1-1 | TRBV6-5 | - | CASNRGQLNTEAFF
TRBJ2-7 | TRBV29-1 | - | CSANTDGPYEQYF
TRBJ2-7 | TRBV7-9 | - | CASSPEGYSYEQYF
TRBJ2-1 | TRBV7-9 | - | CASSLDGINNEQFF
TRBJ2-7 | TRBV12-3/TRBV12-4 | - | CATQLSRGYEQYF
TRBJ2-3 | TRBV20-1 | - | CSARGLGTDPRRDTQYF
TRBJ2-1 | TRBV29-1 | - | CSVELRGDSYNEQFF
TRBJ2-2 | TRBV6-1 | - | CASRRTPSTGELFF
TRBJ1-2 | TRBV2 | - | CASSGNSYGYTF
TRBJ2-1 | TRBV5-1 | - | CASSLAWIGSGNEQFF
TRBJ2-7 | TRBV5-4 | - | CASSRGEYEQYF
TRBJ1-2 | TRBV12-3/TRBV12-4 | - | CASSFSDVSYYGYTF
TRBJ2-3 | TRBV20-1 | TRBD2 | CSAPRGTSGRTDTQYF
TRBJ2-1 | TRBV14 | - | CASSQDPGHYFSYNEQFF